This entry is about one T cell receptor beta chain. This clone showed up just a few times. This clone's antigen is unknown. One base away there is no much larger clone; base qualities are not given. Each donor gave one peripheral blood draw, averaging about 120 mL, which was collected into heparinised tubes. Naive, central memory, regulatory and stem cell-like memory CD4+ T cells were sorted on a BD FACSAria II using a panel including CD45RO, CCR7, CD25, CD127, CD95 and CD27. Every sorted population had a purity above 98%. PBMCs were isolated right away by Lymphoprep density gradient centrifugation and were stained directly, without culture. So that batch effects would be minimized, each experiment stained and sorted samples in pairs, pairing one healthy donor with one patient. The CDR3 numbers 14 residues from cysteine through phenylalanine. Just CDR3 DNA is preserved here, 42 bases in frame from base 1. V is shortened by 6 bases, J by 4 bases, and the region joining them spans 15 bases. CDR1 and CDR2 are read off the germline V gene as SGHTA and FQGTGA.

The High Capacity cDNA Reverse Transcription Kit was used to reverse transcribe all of the isolated RNA, meaning that expressed TCRB transcripts were what got sequenced. Deep immunoSEQ sequencing was performed on naive, central memory and regulatory T cell samples, with an average of approximately 4 million total reads per sample. Sorted cells were lysed in RLT buffer and RNA was extracted with DNase-treated RNeasy Micro or Mini kits, depending on cell number. Each cell subset was processed separately to prevent cross-contamination, with patient and healthy donor samples processed together. The immunoSEQ multiplex PCR was used to amplify TCRB sequences from cDNA, yielding 87-bp fragments that span the CDR3 region. Sequencing of the amplicons was performed on the Illumina HiSeq platform. From the authors' description of their analysis: Synthetic template baselines were used to correct PCR bias computationally, reads within Hamming distance 2 were collapsed, and singletons that could not be merged were discarded. By aligning reads against IMGT, V, D and J genes, CDR3 length, and insertions or deletions at six rearrangement sites were assigned. Within each subset, clonotype counts were normalized to the number of sorted cells before true diversity and Gini coefficients were calculated with the tcR R package. The overlap coefficient, calculated on TCRB nucleotide sequences, was used to quantify repertoire sharing. Out-of-frame TCRB sequences from naive cells were analyzed as a proxy for the pre-selection repertoire. In TCRdb, the immuneACCESS table is reduced to in-frame sequences with V and J assigned. These tables do not hold every clone; where another copy was compared, an unresolved V gene accounts for under half, and the others remain unexplained. That table is the source of V, J and clone size, and D and trimming were worked out from the DNA. The sample table holds hundreds of thousands of clones, of which 15% to 19% were seen once. The leading ten clones occupy approximately 0.099% of the sample.

The data are from a study of beta chain features in type 1 diabetes (dated by TCRdb to the late 2010s). As for the study more broadly: Mean age, gender distribution, total cell number and subset yield were not different between patients and healthy donors. In the study, TCRB repertoires of sorted circulating CD4+ T cell subsets from recently diagnosed type 1 diabetes patients were compared with those of matched healthy donors. Across all samples, approximately 100 million sorted cells were examined, and cell number per subset correlated strongly with RNA yield. Regulatory and stem cell-like memory subsets were isolated from only 8 patients and roughly eight healthy donors, whereas naive and central memory subsets came from all 30 or so donors.

Study-wide conclusions, independent of this receptor: Only small numbers of individuals were included in the HLA sub-analyses, which left unresolved whether HLA type had any influence on TCRB rearrangement. In all four CD4+ subsets, TCRB CDR3 length was moderately but significantly shorter in type 1 diabetes patients. The naive, central memory and regulatory TCRB repertoires appeared to resemble one another more closely among patients than among healthy donors. PCR may preferentially amplify shorter templates, but because patient and control samples were amplified and corrected together, any resulting skew would affect both groups equally. Because cDNA was sequenced instead of genomic DNA, highly expressing activated cells could be over-represented, though the groups showed no difference in activation or CD3 levels. Patients with type 1 diabetes made fewer insertions and deleted more nucleotides at VDJ recombination sites, implying thymic rearrangement abnormalities.

Sequences were obtained from naive CD4+ T cells from blood. Taken with the paper, the label for cell subset or site translates to: true naive CD4+ T cells. This clonotype was sampled from a man aged 18 to 29 in good health. Here the chain combines TRBV7-3 and TRBJ1-1; possibly the D gene is TRBD1, per 5 matching bases. The CDR3 protein: CASSLGQIPTEAFF. The nucleotide sequence is TGTGCCAGCAGTCTCGGACAAATCCCCACTGAAGCTTTCTTT.